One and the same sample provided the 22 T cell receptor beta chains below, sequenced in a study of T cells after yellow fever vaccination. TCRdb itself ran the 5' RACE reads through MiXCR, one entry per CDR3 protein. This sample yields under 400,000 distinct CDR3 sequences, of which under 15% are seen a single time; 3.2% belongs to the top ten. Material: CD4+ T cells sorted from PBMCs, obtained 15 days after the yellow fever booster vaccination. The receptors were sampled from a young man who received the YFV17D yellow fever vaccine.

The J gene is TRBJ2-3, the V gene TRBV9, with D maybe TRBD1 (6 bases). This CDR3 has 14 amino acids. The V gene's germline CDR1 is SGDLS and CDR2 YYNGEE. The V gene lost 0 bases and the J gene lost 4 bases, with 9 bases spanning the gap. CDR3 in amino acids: CASSVGGGSDTQYF. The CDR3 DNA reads TGTGCCAGCAGCGTAGGAGGGGGTTCAGATACGCAGTATTTT.

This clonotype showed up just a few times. The CDR3 DNA follows: TGTGCCAGCATCAGGGACAGGGCAGACAATGAGCAGTTCTTC. This sequence encodes CASIRDRADNEQFF. The chain combines TRBV28 with TRBJ2-1; TRBD1 matches at 9 bases. Germline CDR1 is MDHEN and CDR2 is SYDVKM. With 7 bases clipped from V and 5 bases from J, the junction kept 6 bases outside the gene matches. This CDR3 region has 14 residues.

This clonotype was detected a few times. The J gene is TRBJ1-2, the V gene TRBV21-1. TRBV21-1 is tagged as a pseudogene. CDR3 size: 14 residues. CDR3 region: CASSAGASNYGYTF. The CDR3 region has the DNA TGTGCCAGCAGCGCGGGAGCATCTAACTATGGCTACACCTTC.

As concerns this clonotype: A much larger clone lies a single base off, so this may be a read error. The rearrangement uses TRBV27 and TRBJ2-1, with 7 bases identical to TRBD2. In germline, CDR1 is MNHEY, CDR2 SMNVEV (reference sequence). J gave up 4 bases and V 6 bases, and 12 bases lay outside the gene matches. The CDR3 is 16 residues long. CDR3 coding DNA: TGTGCCAGCAGACCCACCGGGTCTAGCGGTTACAATGAGCAGTTCTTC. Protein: CASRPTGSSGYNEQFF.

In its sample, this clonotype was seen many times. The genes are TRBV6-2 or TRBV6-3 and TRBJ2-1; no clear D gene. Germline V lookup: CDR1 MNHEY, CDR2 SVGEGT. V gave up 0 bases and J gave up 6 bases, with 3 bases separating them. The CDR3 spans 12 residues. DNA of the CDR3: TGTGCCAGCAGTTACTCCCGCAATGAGCAGTTCTTC. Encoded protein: CASSYSRNEQFF.

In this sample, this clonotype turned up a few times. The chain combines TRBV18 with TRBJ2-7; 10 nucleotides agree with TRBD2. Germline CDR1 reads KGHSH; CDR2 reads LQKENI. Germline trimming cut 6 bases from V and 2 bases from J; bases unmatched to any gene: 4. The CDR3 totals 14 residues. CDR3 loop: CASSPAGGTYEQYV. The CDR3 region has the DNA TGTGCCAGCTCTCCAGCGGGGGGGACCTACGAGCAGTACGTC.

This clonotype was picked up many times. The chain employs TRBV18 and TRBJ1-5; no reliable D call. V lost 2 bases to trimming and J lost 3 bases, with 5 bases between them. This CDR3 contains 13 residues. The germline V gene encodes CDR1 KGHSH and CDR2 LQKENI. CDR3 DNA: TGTGCCAGCTCACCAGGGGACAATCAGCCCCAGCATTTT. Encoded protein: CASSPGDNQPQHF.

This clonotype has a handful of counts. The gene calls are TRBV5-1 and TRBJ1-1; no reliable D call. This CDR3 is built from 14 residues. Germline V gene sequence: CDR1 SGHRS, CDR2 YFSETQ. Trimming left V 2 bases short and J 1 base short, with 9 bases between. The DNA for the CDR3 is TGCGCCAGCAGCTTCGATGGCCGGAACACTGAAGCTTTCTTT. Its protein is CASSFDGRNTEAFF.

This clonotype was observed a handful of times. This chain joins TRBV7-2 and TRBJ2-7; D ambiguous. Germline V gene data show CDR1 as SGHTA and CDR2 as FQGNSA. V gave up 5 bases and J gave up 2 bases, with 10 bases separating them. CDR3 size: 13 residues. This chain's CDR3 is CASSLLGTYEQYV. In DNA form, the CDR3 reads TGTGCCAGCAGCCTGCTAGGGACCTACGAGCAGTACGTC.

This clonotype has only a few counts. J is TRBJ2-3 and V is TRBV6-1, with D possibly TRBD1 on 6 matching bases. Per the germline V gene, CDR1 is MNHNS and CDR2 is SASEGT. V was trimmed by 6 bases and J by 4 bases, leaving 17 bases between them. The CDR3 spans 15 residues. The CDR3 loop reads CASRKSQGLPDTQYF. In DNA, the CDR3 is TGTGCCAGCAGGAAATCACAGGGTTTACCAGATACGCAGTATTTT.

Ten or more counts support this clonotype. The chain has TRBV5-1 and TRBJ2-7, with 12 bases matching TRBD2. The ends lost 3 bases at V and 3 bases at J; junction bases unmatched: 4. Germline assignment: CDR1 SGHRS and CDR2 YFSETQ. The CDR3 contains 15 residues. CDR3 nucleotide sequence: TGCGCCAGCAGCTCACTAGCGGGGGGCGACTACGAGCAGTACTTC. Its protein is CASSSLAGGDYEQYF.

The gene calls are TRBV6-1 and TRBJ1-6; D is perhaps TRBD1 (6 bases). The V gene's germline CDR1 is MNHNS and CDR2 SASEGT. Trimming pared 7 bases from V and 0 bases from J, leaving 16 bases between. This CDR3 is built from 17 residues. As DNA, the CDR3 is TGTGCCAGCACCGGGACACGCGTTATCTCCTATAATTCACCCCTCCACTTT. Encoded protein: CASTGTRVISYNSPLHF.

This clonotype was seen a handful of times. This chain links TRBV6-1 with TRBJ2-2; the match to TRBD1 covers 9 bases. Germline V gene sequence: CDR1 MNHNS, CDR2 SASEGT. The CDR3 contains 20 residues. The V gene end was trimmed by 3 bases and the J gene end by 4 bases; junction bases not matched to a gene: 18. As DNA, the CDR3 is TGTGCCAGCAGTGATTGGGCATCGACGGCCCGGACAGGGGCCACCGGGGAGCTGTTTTTT. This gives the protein CASSDWASTARTGATGELFF.

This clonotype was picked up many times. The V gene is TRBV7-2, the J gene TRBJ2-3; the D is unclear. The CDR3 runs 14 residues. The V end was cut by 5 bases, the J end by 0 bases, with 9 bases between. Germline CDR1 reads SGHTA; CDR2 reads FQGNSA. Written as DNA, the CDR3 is TGTGCCAGCAGCCTGACCATGAGCACAGATACGCAGTATTTT. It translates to CASSLTMSTDTQYF.

In nucleotides, the CDR3 is TGTGCCAGCAGTCCCCCCCCTGGGGGGGAAGAGACCCAGTACTTC. Translating gives CASSPPPGGEETQYF. The rearrangement uses TRBV12-3 or TRBV12-4 and TRBJ2-5; 7 bases map to TRBD2. This CDR3 has 15 amino acids. V shed 5 bases and J 3 bases; nucleotides not matched to a gene: 9.

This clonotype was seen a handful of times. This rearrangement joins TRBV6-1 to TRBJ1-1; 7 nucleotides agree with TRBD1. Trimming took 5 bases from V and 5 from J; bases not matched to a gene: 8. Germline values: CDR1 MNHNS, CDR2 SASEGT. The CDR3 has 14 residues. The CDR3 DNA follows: TGTGCCAGCAGTTGGACAGGTGGGGGAACTGAAGCTTTCTTT. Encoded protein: CASSWTGGGTEAFF.

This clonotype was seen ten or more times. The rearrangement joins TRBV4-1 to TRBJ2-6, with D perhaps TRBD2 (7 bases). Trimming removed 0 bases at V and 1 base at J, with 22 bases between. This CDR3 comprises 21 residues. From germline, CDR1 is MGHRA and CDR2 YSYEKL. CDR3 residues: CASSQDFRGARLSSGANVLTF. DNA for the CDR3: TGCGCCAGCAGCCAAGATTTTCGGGGGGCGCGGCTATCTTCTGGGGCCAACGTCCTGACTTTC.

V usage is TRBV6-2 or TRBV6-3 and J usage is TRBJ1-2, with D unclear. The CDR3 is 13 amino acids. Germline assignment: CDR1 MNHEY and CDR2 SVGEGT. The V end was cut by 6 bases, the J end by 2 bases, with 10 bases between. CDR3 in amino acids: CASSGGLNYGYTF. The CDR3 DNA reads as TGTGCCAGCAGCGGAGGGTTGAACTATGGCTACACCTTC.

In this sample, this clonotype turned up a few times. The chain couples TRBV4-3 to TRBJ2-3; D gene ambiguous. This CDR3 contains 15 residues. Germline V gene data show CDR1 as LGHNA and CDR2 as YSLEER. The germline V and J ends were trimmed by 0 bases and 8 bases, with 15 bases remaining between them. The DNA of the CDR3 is TGCGCCAGCAGCCAAGAAGGGCAGGTAGCAGGTACGCAGTATTTT. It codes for CASSQEGQVAGTQYF.

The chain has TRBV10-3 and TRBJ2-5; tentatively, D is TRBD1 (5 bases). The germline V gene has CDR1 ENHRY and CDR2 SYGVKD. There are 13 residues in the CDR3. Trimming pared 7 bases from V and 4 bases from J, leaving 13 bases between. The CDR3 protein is CAITKDRGETQYF. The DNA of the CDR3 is TGTGCCATCACGAAAGACAGAGGAGAGACCCAGTACTTC.

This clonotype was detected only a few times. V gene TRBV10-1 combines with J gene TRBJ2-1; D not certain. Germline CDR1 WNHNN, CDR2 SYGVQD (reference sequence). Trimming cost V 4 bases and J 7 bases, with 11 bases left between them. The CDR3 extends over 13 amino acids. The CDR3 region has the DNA TGCGCCAGCAGTGGGGGATTGGGGAATGAGCAGTTCTTC. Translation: CASSGGLGNEQFF.

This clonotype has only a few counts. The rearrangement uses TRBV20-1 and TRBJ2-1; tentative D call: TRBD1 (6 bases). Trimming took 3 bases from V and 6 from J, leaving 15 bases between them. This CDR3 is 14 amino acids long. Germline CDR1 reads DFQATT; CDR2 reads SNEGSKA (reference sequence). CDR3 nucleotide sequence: TGCAGTGCTAGGGCGCCACAGGGAACCAATGAGCAGTTCTTC. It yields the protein CSARAPQGTNEQFF.